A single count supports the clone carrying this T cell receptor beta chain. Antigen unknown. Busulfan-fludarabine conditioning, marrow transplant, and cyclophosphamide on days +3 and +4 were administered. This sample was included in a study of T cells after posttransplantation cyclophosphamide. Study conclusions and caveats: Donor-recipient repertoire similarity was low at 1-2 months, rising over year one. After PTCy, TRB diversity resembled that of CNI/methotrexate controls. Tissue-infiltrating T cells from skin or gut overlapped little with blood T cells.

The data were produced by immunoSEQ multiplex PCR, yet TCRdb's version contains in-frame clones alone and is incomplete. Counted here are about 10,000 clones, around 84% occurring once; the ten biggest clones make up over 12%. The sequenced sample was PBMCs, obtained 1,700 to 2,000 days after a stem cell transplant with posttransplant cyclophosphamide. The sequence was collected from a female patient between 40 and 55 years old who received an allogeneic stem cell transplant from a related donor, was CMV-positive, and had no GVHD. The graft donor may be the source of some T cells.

The CDR3 sequence is CASSLDGSSYNEQFF. CDR3 bases: TGTGCCAGCAGCTTAGACGGGAGCTCCTACAATGAGCAGTTCTTC. The chain couples TRBV4-2 to TRBJ2-1, with D maybe TRBD2 (6 bases). The V end was cut by 5 bases, the J end by 0 bases, with 11 bases between. Germline-derived CDR1 and CDR2 are LGHNA and YNFKEQ. This CDR3 is built from 15 residues.